These 25 T cell receptor beta chains share one sample of origin, sequenced in a study of blood T cell repertoires in COVID-19. The protocol was immunoSEQ multiplex PCR, while the TCRdb copy is restricted to in-frame clones and leaves out a portion. The repertoire holds roughly 90,000 clones, 80% seen once, with about 9.4% in the top ten. The source material was peripheral blood. These receptors were collected from a woman in her seventies with acute or convalescent COVID-19.

This clone occurred a few times. The gene calls are TRBV2 and TRBJ2-7; 7 bases line up with TRBD1. The V gene's germline CDR1 is SNHLY and CDR2 FYNNEI. This CDR3 has 14 amino acids. V lost 7 bases and J lost 9; bases outside the gene matches: 15. CDR3 nucleotides: TGTGCCAGCAATACCGGGACAGAAAACCTACGGCAGTACTTC. It codes for CASNTGTENLRQYF. Variable domain in full (rest from reference TRBV2 and TRBJ2-7): EPEVTQTPSHQVTQMGQEVILRCVPISNHLYFYWYRQILGQKVEFLVSFYNNEISEKSEIFDDQFSVERPDGSNFTLKIRSTKLEDSAMYFCASNTGTENLRQYFGPGTRLTVT.

The chain couples TRBV28 to TRBJ1-1, with TRBD1 matching 10 bases. The CDR3 is 16 amino acids. Germline loops: CDR1 MDHEN, CDR2 SYDVKM. Unmatched junction bases numbered 3, after V lost 1 base and J lost 1 base. The CDR3 DNA follows: TGTGCCAGCAGTTTATCGGGACAGGGGACGAACACTGAAGCTTTCTTT. It yields the protein CASSLSGQGTNTEAFF.

The rearrangement uses TRBV9 and TRBJ1-1; no reliable D call. The germline V gene encodes CDR1 SGDLS and CDR2 YYNGEE. The CDR3 covers 10 residues. V lost 3 bases, J lost 11 bases, and 8 bases lay in between. CDR3 DNA: TGTGCCAGCAGCGATTTGGAGGCTTTCTTT. This codes for CASSDLEAFF. The whole variable domain, filled in from reference TRBV9 and TRBJ1-1, reads DSGVTQTPKHLITATGQRVTLRCSPRSGDLSVYWYQQSLDQGLQFLIQYYNGEERAKGNILERFSAQQFPDLHSELNLSSLELGDSALYFCASSDLEAFFGQGTRLTVV.

V and J are TRBV10-3 and TRBJ1-5; no clear D. This CDR3 is 15 amino acids long. The V gene's germline CDR1 is ENHRY and CDR2 SYGVKD. Trimming removed 8 bases at V and 0 bases at J, with 14 bases between. CDR3: CAISGGPLSNQPQHF. The CDR3 region has the DNA TGTGCCATCTCTGGAGGACCCCTTAGCAATCAGCCCCAGCATTTT.

The rearrangement uses TRBV19 and TRBJ1-4; 10 nucleotides agree with TRBD1. Trimming removed 7 bases from V and 7 bases from J; junction bases left unmatched: 6. Germline V lookup: CDR1 LNHDA, CDR2 SQIVND (reference sequence). The CDR3 is made up of 14 amino acids. The CDR3 loop is CASMGQGWGEKLFF. The DNA for the CDR3 is TGTGCCAGTATGGGACAGGGGTGGGGTGAAAAACTGTTTTTT.

This clone turned up a few times. This sequence joins TRBV6-6 and TRBJ2-1, with D unresolved. The CDR3 extends over 14 amino acids. Trimming stripped 5 bases from V and 6 bases from J, with 14 bases between. Per the germline V gene, CDR1 is MNHNY and CDR2 is SVGAGI (reference sequence). The chain's CDR3 is CASSHLHGRNEQFF. DNA of the CDR3: TGTGCCAGCAGTCACCTCCACGGTCGCAATGAGCAGTTCTTC.

V gene TRBV7-8 combines with J gene TRBJ2-1; 10 nucleotides line up with TRBD2. The CDR3 is 17 amino acids. V lost 3 bases, J lost 5 bases, and 10 bases stayed unmatched. The germline V gene encodes CDR1 SGHVS and CDR2 FQNEAQ. CDR3 bases: TGTGCCAGCAGCTTTCAGATCGGGACTAGCGAAAACAATGAGCAGTTCTTC. Its protein is CASSFQIGTSENNEQFF.

The chain couples TRBV19 to TRBJ2-7, with D uncertain. The V gene lost 1 base and the J gene lost 2 bases, with 6 bases spanning the gap. Looked up from germline, CDR1 is LNHDA and CDR2 is SQIVND (reference sequence). CDR3 length: 13 amino acids. CDR3 DNA: TGTGCCAGTAGTATAGGCGGAACCTACGAGCAGTACTTC. Translation: CASSIGGTYEQYF.

This chain links TRBV5-6 with TRBJ2-3, with D uncertain. Trimming cost V 0 bases and J 2 bases, with 10 bases left between them. CDR1 and CDR2 (germline): SGHDT, YYEEEE. CDR3 size: 15 residues. CDR3 region: CASSLGLIPTDTQYF. The CDR3 region has the DNA TGTGCCAGCAGCTTGGGACTTATCCCCACAGATACGCAGTATTTT.

This chain links TRBV4-1 with TRBJ2-3, with 10 bases identical to TRBD1. This CDR3 has 15 amino acids. Germline trimming cut 4 bases from V and 4 bases from J; bases unmatched to any gene: 5. Looked up from germline, CDR1 is MGHRA and CDR2 is YSYEKL. The CDR3 reads CASSRQTGGADTQYF. CDR3 sequence (DNA): TGCGCCAGCAGCCGCCAGACAGGGGGCGCAGATACGCAGTATTTT.

This sequence joins TRBV18 and TRBJ2-7; 9 bases map to TRBD1. Germline assignment: CDR1 KGHSH and CDR2 LQKENI. The CDR3 covers 13 residues. V lost 8 bases to trimming and J lost 3 bases; unmatched junction nucleotides: 5. CDR3 nucleotide sequence: TGTGCCAGCAAGCGGGACAGGGACTACGAGCAGTACTTC. It encodes CASKRDRDYEQYF. Supplemented by reference TRBV18 and TRBJ2-7, the full variable domain reads NAGVMQNPRHLVRRRGQEARLRCSPMKGHSHVYWYRQLPEEGLKFMVYLQKENIIDESGMPKERFSAEFPKEGPSILRIQQVVRGDSAAYFCASKRDRDYEQYFGPGTRLTVT.

This clone was detected many times. The chain carries TRBV28 and TRBJ2-7; TRBD1 agrees at 7 bases. Looked up from germline, CDR1 is MDHEN and CDR2 is SYDVKM. With V trimmed by 5 bases and J by 3 bases, 10 bases remained unmatched. CDR3 length equals 15 residues. As DNA, the CDR3 is TGTGCCAGCAGTCAGACAGGGACCGTCATCTACGAGCAGTACTTC. Translation gives CASSQTGTVIYEQYF. Based on the CDR3 plus reference TRBV28 and TRBJ2-7, the full variable domain is DVKVTQSSRYLVKRTGEKVFLECVQDMDHENMFWYRQDPGLGLRLIYFSYDVKMKEKGDIPEGYSVSREKKERFSLILESASTNQTSMYLCASSQTGTVIYEQYFGPGTRLTVT.

This chain connects TRBV28 to TRBJ2-1, with 9 positions matching TRBD1. The V and J ends lost 1 base and 5 bases, in that order; junction bases with no gene match: 15. This CDR3 region has 19 residues. The germline V gene has CDR1 MDHEN and CDR2 SYDVKM. In DNA, the CDR3 is TGTGCCAGCAGTTTATCCCCTTGGGGGGGACAGGGTATGGACAATGAGCAGTTCTTC. Translating gives CASSLSPWGGQGMDNEQFF.

This rearrangement joins TRBV5-1 to TRBJ2-7, with 8 bases that match TRBD1. The CDR3 has 15 amino acids. The V gene's germline CDR1 is SGHRS and CDR2 YFSETQ. Trimming took 0 bases from V and 5 from J; bases not matched to a gene: 7. CDR3 in amino acids: CASSLGDRGGNEQYF. CDR3 DNA sequence: TGCGCCAGCAGCTTGGGAGACAGGGGTGGGAACGAGCAGTACTTC.

The chain employs TRBV27 and TRBJ1-1; unclear D gene. Germline assignment: CDR1 MNHEY and CDR2 SMNVEV (reference sequence). This CDR3 contains 14 residues. The ends were cut back, 5 bases at V and 0 bases at J, with 10 bases in the middle. The CDR3 region has the DNA TGTGCCAGCAGTCGGAGCAGCATGAACACTGAAGCTTTCTTT. Its translation: CASSRSSMNTEAFF.

The chain joins TRBV30 to TRBJ1-4, with TRBD1 matching 10 bases. This CDR3 has 18 amino acids. Germline V gives CDR1 GTSNPN, CDR2 SVGIG (reference sequence). Trimming took 4 bases from V and 0 from J; bases not matched to a gene: 11. The CDR3 DNA reads TGTGCCTGGAACGCCGGACAGGGGGAGCAGGCAACTAATGAAAAACTGTTTTTT. Its protein product is CAWNAGQGEQATNEKLFF.

The chain employs TRBV7-9 and TRBJ2-1; 8 nucleotides align to TRBD1. The germline CDR1 and CDR2 sequences are SEHNR and FQNEAQ (reference sequence). J lost 1 base, V lost 2 bases, and 1 base had no gene match. The CDR3 extends over 15 amino acids. Here the CDR3 DNA reads TGTGCCAGCAGCTTAAACAGGGGGTCCTACAATGAGCAGTTCTTC. Protein sequence: CASSLNRGSYNEQFF.

The chain carries TRBV4-2 and TRBJ1-1; TRBD1 matches at 9 bases. The germline V gene encodes CDR1 LGHNA and CDR2 YNFKEQ. Trimming cost V 4 bases and J 2 bases; bases outside gene matches: 8. The CDR3 is 16 amino acids. CDR3 region: CASSPRDRETNTEAFF. The CDR3 DNA is TGTGCCAGCAGCCCCCGGGACAGGGAAACAAACACTGAAGCTTTCTTT.

V gene TRBV3-1 (or the pseudogene TRBV3-2) combines with J gene TRBJ2-2; no firm D call. CDR3 length: 13 amino acids. Germline-derived CDR1 and CDR2 are LGHDT and YNNKEL (reference sequence). V lost 7 bases and J lost 5, with 11 bases in between. DNA of the CDR3: TGTGCCAGCACCGGTAGTGGTACCGGGGAGCTGTTTTTT. Its protein is CASTGSGTGELFF.

The chain has TRBV18 and TRBJ1-5; tentative D call: TRBD1 (6 bases). Trimming took 3 bases from V and 3 from J, leaving 12 bases between them. CDR1 and CDR2 from the germline V gene are KGHSH and LQKENI. The CDR3 runs to 15 residues. The CDR3 here is CASSPGNRDNQPQHF. The CDR3 nucleotides read TGTGCCAGCTCACCTGGTAACAGGGACAATCAGCCCCAGCATTTT.

This clone was counted once. The V call is TRBV3-1 (or the pseudogene TRBV3-2), the J call TRBJ1-2; 7 bases align to TRBD1. Trimming at V came to 6 bases and at J to 7 bases, leaving 8 bases not matched to a gene. From germline, CDR1 is LGHDT and CDR2 YNNKEL (reference sequence). The CDR3 loop spans 13 amino acids. CDR3 protein: CASSSVRGSGYTF. DNA of the CDR3: TGTGCCAGCAGTAGTGTCAGGGGGTCTGGCTACACCTTC.

V gene TRBV7-2 combines with J gene TRBJ1-2, with 9 nucleotides matching TRBD1. This CDR3 is 17 amino acids long. The junction had 13 bases not matched to a gene; V was cut back by 2 bases and J by 6 bases. Germline V gene lookup returns CDR1 SGHTA and CDR2 FQGNSA. CDR3 sequence (DNA): TGTGCCAGCAGCTTATCCCCCTGGGGGACAGGGAGGGATGGCTACACCTTC. This encodes CASSLSPWGTGRDGYTF.

The chain has TRBV7-2 and TRBJ2-2; 9 bases match TRBD2. The CDR3 totals 15 residues. Germline loops: CDR1 SGHTA, CDR2 FQGNSA. J lost 2 bases, V lost 3 bases, and 1 base had no gene match. CDR3 residues: CASSLTSGNTGELFF. The CDR3 DNA is TGTGCCAGCAGCTTGACTAGCGGTAACACCGGGGAGCTGTTTTTT.

This chain connects TRBV7-8 to TRBJ2-3; 10 bases agree with TRBD1. This CDR3 has 15 amino acids. In germline, CDR1 is SGHVS, CDR2 FQNEAQ. The trim removed 5 bases at V and 6 bases at J, leaving 8 bases unmatched. The CDR3 coding sequence is TGTGCCAGCAGCCCTCGGACAGGGGGGGCTGATACGCAGTATTTT. Protein: CASSPRTGGADTQYF.

The sample holds many counts of this clone. The rearrangement links TRBV19 to TRBJ2-1; a possible D gene is TRBD2 (5 bases). Trimming stripped 4 bases from V and 4 bases from J, with 11 bases between. Germline lookup yields CDR1 LNHDA and CDR2 SQIVND (reference sequence). This CDR3 region has 14 residues. The CDR3 coding sequence is TGTGCCAGTAGTAGCGGGTTATCGTACAATGAGCAGTTCTTC. It codes for CASSSGLSYNEQFF. Combining the CDR3 with reference TRBV19 and TRBJ2-1 gives the whole variable domain DGGITQSPKYLFRKEGQNVTLSCEQNLNHDAMYWYRQDPGQGLRLIYYSQIVNDFQKGDIAEGYSVSREKKESFPLTVTSAQKNPTAFYLCASSSGLSYNEQFFGPGTRLTVL.